Below, 28 T cell receptor beta chains from the same sample are listed, as sequenced in a study of identical twins. TCRdb passed the 5' RACE reads through MiXCR, listing each CDR3 protein once. The sample lists about 470,000 distinct CDR3 sequences, roughly 24% occurring once. The data also belong to a second study, concerning T cells expressing NK-cell markers.

Sequencing used CD4+ T cells sorted from blood. These receptors came from a woman under 30 in good health.

The gene calls are TRBV6-1 and TRBJ1-3; 8 bases fit TRBD1. The V gene end was trimmed by 6 bases and the J gene end by 2 bases; junction bases not matched to a gene: 3. This CDR3 contains 14 residues. CDR1 MNHNS and CDR2 SASEGT come from the germline V gene. Here the CDR3 DNA reads TGTGCCAGCAGCTTGGGACAGGCTGGAAACACCATATATTTT. This gives the protein CASSLGQAGNTIYF.

The chain joins TRBV11-2 to TRBJ2-6; TRBD2 might be the D (5 bases). Trimming pared 5 bases from V and 2 bases from J, leaving 16 bases between. The CDR3 is 17 amino acids. The germline V gene has CDR1 SGHAT and CDR2 FQNNGV. The CDR3 region is CASSRLVELAGANVLTF. The CDR3 nucleotides read TGTGCCAGCAGCCGCCTAGTAGAACTAGCTGGGGCCAACGTCCTGACTTTC. The whole variable domain, filled in from reference TRBV11-2 and TRBJ2-6, reads EAGVAQSPRYKIIEKRQSVAFWCNPISGHATLYWYQQILGQGPKLLIQFQNNGVVDDSQLPKDRFSAERLKGVDSTLKIQPAKLEDSAVYLCASSRLVELAGANVLTFGAGSRLTVL.

This chain uses TRBV11-2 with TRBJ2-1, with TRBD2 matching over 11 bases. The germline CDR1 and CDR2 sequences are SGHAT and FQNNGV. The junction had 22 bases not matched to a gene; V was cut back by 5 bases and J by 13 bases. The CDR3 is 18 residues long. CDR3 in DNA: TGTGCCAGCAGCCCCAGGGGAGAGGGGAGTAGCGGGAGGGCCGCACAGTTCTTC. It is translated as CASSPRGEGSSGRAAQFF.

The chain recombines TRBV6-5 with TRBJ2-6, with TRBD2 matching over 8 bases. V trimming: 0 bases; J trimming: 0 bases; junction bases outside the gene matches: 4. CDR1 is MNHEY, CDR2 SVGAGI, per germline. This CDR3 contains 18 residues. The CDR3 is CASSYSQRGSSGANVLTF. CDR3 DNA sequence: TGTGCCAGCAGTTACTCGCAGCGGGGGAGCTCTGGGGCCAACGTCCTGACTTTC.

The rearrangement joins TRBV20-1 to TRBJ1-2, with D unclear. The V end was cut by 0 bases, the J end by 6 bases, with 14 bases between. The CDR3 spans 14 residues. Germline CDR1 is DFQATT and CDR2 is SNEGSKA (reference sequence). CDR3 nucleotide sequence: TGCAGTGCTAGAGATTTAGGTGCGGCAGATGGCTACACCTTC. This gives the protein CSARDLGAADGYTF.

This rearrangement joins TRBV20-1 to TRBJ1-2; 8 bases align to TRBD1. Germline V gives CDR1 DFQATT, CDR2 SNEGSKA (reference sequence). CDR3 size: 13 residues. V was clipped by 3 bases and J by 8 bases; unmatched bases: 8. CDR3 amino acids: CSARDDRGYGYTF. The CDR3 coding sequence is TGCAGTGCTAGGGACGACAGGGGTTACGGCTACACCTTC.

The chain links TRBV20-1 to TRBJ2-5, with 7 bases lining up with TRBD1. The J segment lost 0 bases and the V segment lost 4 bases, leaving 5 bases of the junction unmatched. The CDR3 length is 14 residues. Germline V lookup: CDR1 DFQATT, CDR2 SNEGSKA (reference sequence). CDR3 sequence: CSAITDRDQETQYF. The CDR3 DNA reads TGCAGTGCTATTACTGACAGGGACCAAGAGACCCAGTACTTC.

There are a few counts of this clonotype. The V and J genes are TRBV9 and TRBJ2-5; perhaps TRBD1 as D (5 bases). Looked up from germline, CDR1 is SGDLS and CDR2 is YYNGEE. Trimming left V 0 bases short and J 5 bases short, with 14 bases between. This CDR3 spans 15 amino acids. CDR3: CASSVGAGFRETQYF. The CDR3 DNA is TGTGCCAGCAGCGTAGGAGCAGGGTTCCGGGAGACCCAGTACTTC.

The genes are TRBV29-1 and TRBJ2-6; TRBD1 is a possible D gene (6 bases). The CDR3 is 13 residues long. With 7 bases removed from V and 4 bases from J, the gap between germline ends came to 11 bases. CDR1 is SQVTM and CDR2 is ANQGSEA in the germline V gene. This CDR3 is CSALTGGANVLTF. The CDR3 DNA reads TGCAGCGCTTTGACAGGAGGGGCCAACGTCCTGACTTTC.

The rearrangement uses TRBV30 and TRBJ2-5, with TRBD2 as a possible D gene (5 bases). V lost 1 base and J lost 8, with 8 bases in between. CDR1 and CDR2 (germline): GTSNPN, SVGIG (reference sequence). This CDR3 has 11 residues. CDR3 sequence reads: CAWSERNTQYF. DNA for the CDR3: TGTGCCTGGAGTGAGCGGAATACCCAGTACTTC.

This clonotype was counted only a few times. The gene calls are TRBV28 and TRBJ2-1; TRBD2 matches 10 bases. The CDR3 covers 15 residues. Losses at the gene ends were 5 bases for V and 7 bases for J; bases not matched to a gene: 8. Germline CDR1 MDHEN, CDR2 SYDVKM. The CDR3 here is CASSELGLATNEQFF. In DNA, the CDR3 is TGTGCCAGCAGTGAATTGGGACTAGCGACAAATGAGCAGTTCTTC. Full variable domain (missing parts from reference TRBV28 and TRBJ2-1): DVKVTQSSRYLVKRTGEKVFLECVQDMDHENMFWYRQDPGLGLRLIYFSYDVKMKEKGDIPEGYSVSREKKERFSLILESASTNQTSMYLCASSELGLATNEQFFGPGTRLTVL.

This clonotype was counted a few times. This chain links TRBV12-3 or TRBV12-4 with TRBJ2-1; 8 bases map to TRBD2. With 2 bases clipped from V and 7 bases from J, the junction kept 7 bases outside the gene matches. The CDR3 has 15 residues. DNA for the CDR3: TGTGCCAGCAGTTTAAGACTAGCGAAGGCGAATGAGCAGTTCTTC. Translating gives CASSLRLAKANEQFF.

The V and J genes are TRBV12-3 or TRBV12-4 and TRBJ2-7; 9 nucleotides align to TRBD1. This CDR3 has 15 amino acids. J was trimmed by 7 bases and V by 7 bases; bases with no gene match: 14. CDR3 region: CASTFSGTGPGEQYF. The CDR3 DNA reads TGTGCCAGCACCTTTTCCGGGACAGGGCCCGGGGAGCAGTACTTC.

The chain links TRBV20-1 to TRBJ2-5, with D tentatively TRBD1 or TRBD2 (5 bases each). The CDR3 totals 15 residues. The germline gives CDR1 DFQATT, CDR2 SNEGSKA (reference sequence). Trimming removed 4 bases at V and 6 bases at J, with 21 bases between. CDR3 in amino acids: CSATTYLRDVKTQYF. CDR3 bases: TGCAGTGCTACGACCTATCTAAGGGACGTAAAGACCCAGTACTTC.

In its sample, this clonotype was seen a few times. The CDR3, as DNA: TGTGCCAGCAGCCCCTATGAAGGGGTTAAATCCTACGAGCAGTACTTC. It translates to CASSPYEGVKSYEQYF. The chain has TRBV16 and TRBJ2-7, with D possibly TRBD1 on 5 matching bases. The CDR3 runs 16 residues. The germline CDR1 and CDR2 sequences are KGHSY and FQNENV. The V gene lost 4 bases and the J gene lost 1 base, with 17 bases spanning the gap. The full variable domain, its missing parts supplied by reference TRBV16 and TRBJ2-7, is GEEVAQTPKHLVRGEGQKAKLYCAPIKGHSYVFWYQQVLKNEFKFLISFQNENVFDETGMPKERFSAKCLPNSPCSLEIQATKLEDSAVYFCASSPYEGVKSYEQYFGPGTRLTVT.

The chain combines TRBV5-5 with TRBJ2-2, with 8 positions matching TRBD2. Germline V lookup: CDR1 SGHKS, CDR2 YYEKEE (reference sequence). V shed 1 base, J shed 4 bases, and the junction held 9 bases outside the gene matches. The CDR3 loop spans 17 amino acids. The CDR3 loop is CASSLYATSGPTGELFF. Here the CDR3 DNA reads TGTGCCAGCAGCTTGTACGCTACTAGCGGTCCCACCGGGGAGCTGTTTTTT.

V and J are TRBV7-9 and TRBJ2-5; 11 bases line up with TRBD2. Germline V gene lookup returns CDR1 SEHNR and CDR2 FQNEAQ (reference sequence). J gave up 0 bases and V 5 bases, and 5 bases lay outside the gene matches. This CDR3 is built from 16 residues. Here the CDR3 DNA reads TGTGCCAGCAGCCCGTGGACTAGCGGGTACCAAGAGACCCAGTACTTC. Translation: CASSPWTSGYQETQYF. Looking up the rest from reference TRBV7-9 and TRBJ2-5 gives the full variable domain: DTGVSQNPRHKITKRGQNVTFRCDPISEHNRLYWYRQTLGQGPEFLTYFQNEAQLEKSRLLSDRFSAERPKGSFSTLEIQRTEQGDSAMYLCASSPWTSGYQETQYFGPGTRLLVL.

This chain connects TRBV11-2 to TRBJ2-7; 7 bases map to TRBD1. Germline CDR1 is SGHAT and CDR2 is FQNNGV. The CDR3 has 17 residues. J lost 2 bases, V lost 4 bases, and 14 bases had no gene match. CDR3 coding DNA: TGTGCCAGCAGCTCCTGGGGACAGCGCGCCGCGGCCTACGAGCAGTACTTC. Translation: CASSSWGQRAAAYEQYF. Full variable domain (remainder filled in from reference TRBV11-2 and TRBJ2-7): EAGVAQSPRYKIIEKRQSVAFWCNPISGHATLYWYQQILGQGPKLLIQFQNNGVVDDSQLPKDRFSAERLKGVDSTLKIQPAKLEDSAVYLCASSSWGQRAAAYEQYFGPGTRLTVT.

This clonotype was counted a few times. The chain recombines TRBV11-2 with TRBJ2-1; D is perhaps TRBD2 (6 bases). Germline lookup yields CDR1 SGHAT and CDR2 FQNNGV. Between the trimmed V and J ends, which lost 2 bases and 9 bases, there was a span of 17 bases. The CDR3 sequence is 15 residues long. CDR3 in amino acids: CASSLRGEWGVEQFF. For the CDR3, the DNA is TGTGCCAGCAGCTTAAGAGGGGAATGGGGGGTTGAGCAGTTCTTC.

The chain is built from TRBV20-1 and TRBJ1-3, with D possibly TRBD1 on 6 matching bases. Germline loops: CDR1 DFQATT, CDR2 SNEGSKA (reference sequence). Trimming took 1 base from V and 2 from J, leaving 18 bases between them. This CDR3 comprises 17 residues. The CDR3 DNA follows: TGCAGTGCTAGAGCCCCGGGACACGGCTGGGCTGGAAACACCATATATTTT. Protein product: CSARAPGHGWAGNTIYF.

The rearrangement joins TRBV6-1 to TRBJ2-1; TRBD2 matches 10 bases. The length of the CDR3 is 15 residues. The trim removed 5 bases at V and 8 bases at J, leaving 9 bases unmatched. Germline CDR1 reads MNHNS; CDR2 reads SASEGT. This CDR3 reads CASSRRAGGPDEQFF. The CDR3 nucleotides read TGTGCCAGCAGTCGTAGAGCGGGAGGGCCCGATGAGCAGTTCTTC.

This clonotype was observed a few times. This rearrangement joins TRBV3-1 to TRBJ1-2; D possibly corresponds to TRBD1 (5 bases). The germline V gene has CDR1 LGHDT and CDR2 YNNKEL (reference sequence). Trimming cost V 1 base and J 7 bases, with 10 bases left between them. The CDR3 covers 13 residues. The CDR3 DNA reads as TGTGCCAGCAGCCAAGGAGGTGGGGCTGGCTACACCTTC. Amino acids: CASSQGGGAGYTF. Variable domain in full (rest from reference TRBV3-1 and TRBJ1-2): DTAVSQTPKYLVTQMGNDKSIKCEQNLGHDTMYWYKQDSKKFLKIMFSYNNKELIINETVPNRFSPKSPDKAHLNLHINSLELGDSAVYFCASSQGGGAGYTFGSGTRLTVV.

This clonotype was recorded a few times. V is TRBV20-1 and J is TRBJ2-1, with D possibly TRBD2 on 6 matching bases. The CDR3 length is 12 residues. Germline lookup yields CDR1 DFQATT and CDR2 SNEGSKA (reference sequence). CDR3 in amino acids: CVGAGPRNEQFF. The CDR3 DNA is TGCGTAGGGGCGGGACCCCGAAATGAGCAGTTCTTC.

The chain carries TRBV11-2 and TRBJ2-7, with 9 bases that match TRBD1. This CDR3 has 15 residues. V was clipped by 6 bases and J by 1 base; unmatched bases: 7. Germline V gene data show CDR1 as SGHAT and CDR2 as FQNNGV. CDR3 amino acids: CASRFAGTGSYEQYF. The CDR3, as DNA: TGTGCCAGCAGGTTTGCCGGGACAGGGTCCTACGAGCAGTACTTC.

V usage is TRBV9 and J usage is TRBJ1-2; D is possibly TRBD1 (5 bases). The CDR3 length is 16 residues. Germline CDR1 SGDLS, CDR2 YYNGEE. Trimming removed 4 bases at V and 3 bases at J, with 19 bases between. The CDR3 coding sequence is TGTGCCAGCAGCTGGGGGTCGGCCGCCGGGGACTATGGCTACACCTTC. Protein sequence: CASSWGSAAGDYGYTF.

V gene TRBV14 combines with J gene TRBJ1-2; D is unresolved. Germline loops: CDR1 SGHDN, CDR2 FVKESK. The V gene lost 1 base and the J gene lost 8 bases, with 20 bases spanning the gap. The CDR3 is 16 amino acids. This chain's CDR3 is CASSQVVQSRGSGYTF. The CDR3 DNA follows: TGTGCCAGCAGCCAAGTCGTACAGAGCCGGGGAAGCGGCTACACCTTC. Using reference TRBV14 and TRBJ1-2 for the parts outside the CDR3, the full variable domain is EAGVTQFPSHSVIEKGQTVTLRCDPISGHDNLYWYRRVMGKEIKFLLHFVKESKQDESGMPNNRFLAERTGGTYSTLKVQPAELEDSGVYFCASSQVVQSRGSGYTFGSGTRLTVV.

This chain joins TRBV18 and TRBJ2-1; D call uncertain. In germline, CDR1 is KGHSH, CDR2 LQKENI. Trimming took 2 bases from V and 10 from J, leaving 9 bases between them. The CDR3 has 12 residues. DNA for the CDR3: TGTGCCAGCTCACCAACCGGCGTAGAGCAGTTCTTC. Amino acid sequence: CASSPTGVEQFF.

This clonotype appeared once. The chain couples TRBV5-5 to TRBJ1-2; D is uncertain. The CDR3 runs to 13 residues. CDR1 is SGHKS and CDR2 is YYEKEE in the germline V gene (reference sequence). Between the trimmed V and J ends, which lost 0 bases and 8 bases, there was a span of 11 bases. This chain's CDR3 is CASSLGSEVGYTF. The CDR3 DNA follows: TGTGCCAGCAGCTTGGGCAGCGAAGTAGGCTACACCTTC. Based on the CDR3 plus reference TRBV5-5 and TRBJ1-2, the full variable domain is DAGVTQSPTHLIKTRGQQVTLRCSPISGHKSVSWYQQVLGQGPQFIFQYYEKEERGRGNFPDRFSARQFPNYSSELNVNALLLGDSALYLCASSLGSEVGYTFGSGTRLTVV.